These T cell receptor beta chains were read from a single sample in a study of shared T cell receptors in the human thymus. The assay was immunoSEQ multiplex PCR, and TCRdb's table has in-frame clones only and misses some. The repertoire holds hundreds of thousands of clones, around 82% seen once, with 0.01% to 0.015% in the top ten. These data were also filed under a second study, of human thymus T cells.

The sequenced sample consisted of thymocytes. The receptors stem from a boy in the first two years of life with a congenital heart defect. Each CDR3 is given with its conserved first and last residue. A D gene is named only where the DNA matches it firmly. Clone sizes are given selectively: once, few, many, or a class where the clone is expanded.

j_call d_call v_call clone_size cdr3_aa cdr3_nt
TRBJ1-5 . TRBV14 . CASSSRLNQPQHF TGTGCCAGCAGCAGCAGACTTAATCAGCCCCAGCATTTT
TRBJ1-5 . TRBV19 . CASSPNWSSNQPQHF TGTGCCAGTAGTCCCAACTGGAGCAGCAATCAGCCCCAGCATTTT
TRBJ2-7 . TRBV15 . CATSRDRKSRVRAYEQYF TGTGCCACCAGCAGAGATCGCAAATCACGGGTCCGGGCCTACGAGCAGTACTTC
TRBJ2-2 . TRBV30 . CAWSVLGQINTGELFF TGTGCCTGGAGTGTACTTGGACAGATAAACACCGGGGAGCTGTTTTTT
TRBJ1-2 . TRBV19 . CASSTDSNYGYTF TGTGCCAGTAGTACGGACAGTAACTATGGCTACACCTTC
TRBJ1-1 TRBD1 TRBV27 . CASSPSSTGKAFF TGTGCCAGCAGTCCTTCTTCGACAGGGAAAGCTTTCTTT
TRBJ1-5 . TRBV27 . CASSPDTSGAQHF TGTGCCAGCAGTCCCGACACCTCCGGGGCCCAGCATTTT
TRBJ2-7 . TRBV12-2 . CARKTWVDEQYF TGTGCAAGAAAGACTTGGGTGGACGAGCAGTACTTC
TRBJ2-7 TRBD2 TRBV7-4 once CASSPHPPGLAGAYEQYF TGTGCCAGCAGCCCTCATCCACCGGGACTAGCGGGAGCCTACGAGCAGTACTTC
TRBJ1-1 TRBD1 TRBV27 . CATKSGTGNEAFF TGTGCCACCAAATCCGGGACAGGGAATGAAGCTTTCTTT
TRBJ2-7 TRBD2 TRBV27 . CASSLGRDPLRREGYEQYF TGTGCCAGCAGTTTAGGAAGGGACCCTCTAAGGAGGGAGGGATACGAGCAGTACTTC
TRBJ2-7 . TRBV27 . CASSLTGLHEQYF TGTGCCAGCAGCCTCACAGGGCTCCACGAGCAGTACTTC
TRBJ2-1 TRBD1 TRBV18 once CASSPPNRGWEQFF TGTGCCAGCTCACCTCCGAACAGGGGTTGGGAGCAGTTCTTC
TRBJ2-2 TRBD2 TRBV25-1 . CASTGTSSPRGTGELFF TGTGCCAGTACCGGGACTAGCAGTCCCCGAGGCACCGGGGAGCTGTTTTTT
TRBJ2-7 . TRBV4-3 . CASSQVERQYPYEQYF TGCGCCAGCAGCCAAGTCGAGAGACAGTACCCCTACGAGCAGTACTTC
TRBJ2-1 TRBD2 TRBV7-2 . CASSPRLAGVYNEQFF TGTGCCAGCAGCCCGAGACTAGCGGGAGTATACAATGAGCAGTTCTTC
TRBJ1-1 TRBD1 TRBV2 . CASSEGAAGGPWGEAFF TGTGCCAGCAGTGAGGGGGCGGCAGGGGGCCCCTGGGGTGAAGCTTTCTTT
TRBJ1-1 TRBD1 TRBV11-2 . CASSYGDRGHTEAFF TGTGCCAGCAGCTACGGGGACAGGGGGCACACTGAAGCTTTCTTT
TRBJ2-7 TRBD2 TRBV28 once CASSLGLAGGPRHEQYF TGTGCCAGCAGCTTGGGACTAGCGGGAGGGCCGAGACACGAGCAGTACTTC
TRBJ2-5 . TRBV9 . CASSGPDEGRRGTQYF TGTGCCAGCAGCGGTCCAGACGAGGGCCGGCGGGGGACCCAGTACTTC
TRBJ2-3 TRBD2 TRBV6-6 . CASSQGLAGEYDTQYF TGTGCCAGCAGCCAAGGACTAGCGGGAGAATATGATACGCAGTATTTT
TRBJ1-2 . TRBV5-4 once CASSVEPVNNYGYTF TGTGCCAGCAGCGTAGAACCGGTGAACAACTATGGCTACACCTTC
TRBJ1-1 . TRBV18 . CASSPGSNTEAFF TGTGCCAGCTCACCGGGCTCGAACACTGAAGCTTTCTTT
TRBJ2-7 TRBD2 TRBV28 few CASSPEGRAGSYEQYF TGTGCCAGCAGCCCGGAGGGGAGGGCCGGGTCTTACGAGCAGTACTTC
TRBJ2-1 . TRBV28 . CASSPNTPPSSYNEQFF TGTGCCAGCAGTCCGAATACCCCGCCGAGCTCCTACAATGAGCAGTTCTTC
TRBJ2-7 TRBD1 TRBV28 . CASTPGGQEDEQYF TGTGCCAGCACCCCAGGAGGACAGGAGGACGAGCAGTACTTC
TRBJ1-2 . TRBV19 . CASSTATGNYGYTF TGTGCCAGTAGTACCGCGACAGGCAACTATGGCTACACCTTC
TRBJ2-5 . TRBV19 . CASSELAIMETQYF TGTGCCAGTAGTGAACTAGCCATAATGGAGACCCAGTACTTC
TRBJ1-3 TRBD1 TRBV7-2 . CASSQGERQRSGNTIYF TGTGCCAGCAGCCAGGGGGAGCGACAGCGCTCTGGAAACACCATATATTTT
TRBJ2-1 TRBD2 TRBV4-2 . CASSQEPGLAIYNEQFF TGTGCCAGCAGCCAAGAACCGGGACTAGCGATCTACAATGAGCAGTTCTTC
TRBJ2-1 . TRBV6-1 . CASSDPGASYNEQFF TGTGCCAGCAGCGACCCCGGAGCTTCCTACAATGAGCAGTTCTTC
TRBJ2-1 . TRBV7-4 once CASSLRRGHHYNEQFF TGTGCCAGCAGCTTAAGGAGAGGCCACCACTACAATGAGCAGTTCTTC
TRBJ1-1 . TRBV30 . CAWVHPDRLTEAFF TGTGCCTGGGTTCACCCCGACAGATTAACTGAAGCTTTCTTT
TRBJ2-1 TRBD2 TRBV29-1 once CSGLEAGGYNEQFF TGCAGCGGCCTAGAAGCGGGGGGCTACAATGAGCAGTTCTTC
TRBJ2-3 . TRBV9 . CASSVEAGWADTQYF TGTGCCAGCAGCGTAGAGGCAGGGTGGGCAGATACGCAGTATTTT
TRBJ1-4 . TRBV25-1 . CASMQAVDEKLFF TGTGCCAGCATGCAGGCAGTCGACGAAAAACTGTTTTTT
TRBJ2-1 . TRBV4-1 . CASSQDGAGSYNEQFF TGCGCCAGCAGCCAAGATGGCGCGGGGTCGTACAATGAGCAGTTCTTC